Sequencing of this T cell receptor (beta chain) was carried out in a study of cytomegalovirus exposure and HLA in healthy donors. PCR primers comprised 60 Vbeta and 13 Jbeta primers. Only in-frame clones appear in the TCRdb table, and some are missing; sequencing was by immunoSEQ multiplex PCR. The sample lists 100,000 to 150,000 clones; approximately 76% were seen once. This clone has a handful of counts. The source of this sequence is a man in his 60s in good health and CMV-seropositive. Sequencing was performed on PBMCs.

CDR3 loop: CASSLARSWGTYNTGELFF. CDR3 nucleotides: TGTGCCAGCAGCTTGGCTCGTTCTTGGGGGACTTACAACACCGGGGAGCTGTTTTTT. V gene TRBV5-5 combines with J gene TRBJ2-2; perhaps TRBD2 as D (6 bases). V lost 0 bases to trimming and J lost 2 bases, with 20 bases between them. Germline CDR1 reads SGHKS; CDR2 reads YYEKEE (reference sequence). This CDR3 contains 19 residues.